Sequencing of this TCR beta chain was carried out in a study of human T cells and chemical hapten exposure. Study at large: Per-sample TCR yields varied mainly from small pooled library volume differences.

Remarks on this clonotype: A much more abundant neighbour one base away suggests this may be a read error.

The CDR3 contains 15 residues. Looked up from germline, CDR1 is MNHEY and CDR2 is SVGEGT. Time point indicated: pre-sensitization, week 0. Noted treatment: therapeutic diphenylcyclopropenone sensitization with weekly scalp DPC. Suited to DPC and affected by alopecia, the donors ranged from 18 to 70 years old. TCRdb recomputed calls from the RACE reads with MiXCR, one row per CDR3 protein. The repertoire has over 300,000 distinct CDR3 sequences, roughly 5.3% of them found once; the top ten carry approximately 2.8%. Sample: whole blood, taken in connection with sensitization to the hapten diphenylcyclopropenone (DPC). The TCR comes from a woman in her 50s with alopecia areata. Some clones in this sample may be carry-over from other donors' samples. The chain couples TRBV6-2 or TRBV6-3 to TRBJ1-5; 9 bases fit TRBD1. CDR3 DNA sequence: TGTGCCAGCAGTTTCAGCCGGGACAGGGTTCAGCTCCAGCATTTT. This codes for CASSFSRDRVQLQHF.